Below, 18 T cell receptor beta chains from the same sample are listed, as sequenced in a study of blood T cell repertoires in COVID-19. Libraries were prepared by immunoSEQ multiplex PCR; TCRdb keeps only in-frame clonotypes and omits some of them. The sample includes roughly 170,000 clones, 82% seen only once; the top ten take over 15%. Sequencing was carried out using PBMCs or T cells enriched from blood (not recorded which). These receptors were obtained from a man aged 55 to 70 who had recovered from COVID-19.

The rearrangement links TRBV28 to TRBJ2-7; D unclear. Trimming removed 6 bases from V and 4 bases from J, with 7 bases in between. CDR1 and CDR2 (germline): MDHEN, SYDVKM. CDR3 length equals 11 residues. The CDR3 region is CASSPRYEQYF. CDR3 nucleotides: TGTGCCAGCAGCCCGAGGTACGAGCAGTACTTC.

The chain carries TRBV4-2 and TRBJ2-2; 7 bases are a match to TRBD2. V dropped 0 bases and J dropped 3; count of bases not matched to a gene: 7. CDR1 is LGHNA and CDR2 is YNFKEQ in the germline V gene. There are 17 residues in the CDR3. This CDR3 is CASSQDASGIDTGELFF. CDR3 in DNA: TGTGCCAGCAGCCAAGATGCCAGCGGGATCGACACCGGGGAGCTGTTTTTT.

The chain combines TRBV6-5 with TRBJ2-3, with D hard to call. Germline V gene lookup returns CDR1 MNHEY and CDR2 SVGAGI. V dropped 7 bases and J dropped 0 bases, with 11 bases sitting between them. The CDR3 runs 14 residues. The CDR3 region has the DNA TGTGCCAGCATTAGTTCACGTAGCACAGATACGCAGTATTTT. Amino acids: CASISSRSTDTQYF.

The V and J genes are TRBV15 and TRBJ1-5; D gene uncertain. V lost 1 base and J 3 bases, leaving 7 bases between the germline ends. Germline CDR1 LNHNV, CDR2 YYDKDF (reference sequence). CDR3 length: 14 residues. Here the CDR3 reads CATSRGGNNQPQHF. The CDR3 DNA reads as TGTGCCACCAGCAGAGGCGGTAACAATCAGCCCCAGCATTTT.

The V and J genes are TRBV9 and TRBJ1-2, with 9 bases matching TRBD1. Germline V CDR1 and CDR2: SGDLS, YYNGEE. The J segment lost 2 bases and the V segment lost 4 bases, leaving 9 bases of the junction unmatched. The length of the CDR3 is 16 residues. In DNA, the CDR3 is TGTGCCAGCAGCTCGAACCCGACAGGGGGAAACTATGGCTACACCTTC. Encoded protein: CASSSNPTGGNYGYTF.

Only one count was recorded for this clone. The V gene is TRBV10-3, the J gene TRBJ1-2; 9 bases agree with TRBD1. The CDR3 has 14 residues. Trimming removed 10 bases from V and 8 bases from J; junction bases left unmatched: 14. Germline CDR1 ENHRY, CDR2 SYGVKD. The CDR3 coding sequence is TGTGCCACCCACGGGGACAGGGACGTTGGAGGCTACACCTTC. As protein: CATHGDRDVGGYTF.

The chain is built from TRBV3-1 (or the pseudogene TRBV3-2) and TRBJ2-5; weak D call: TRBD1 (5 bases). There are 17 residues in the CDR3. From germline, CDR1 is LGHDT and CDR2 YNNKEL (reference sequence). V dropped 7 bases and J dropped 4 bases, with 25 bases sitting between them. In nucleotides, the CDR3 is TGTGCCAGCATCCAGGGCGAGTTTGGCCCATCCTCAGAGACCCAGTACTTC. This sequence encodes CASIQGEFGPSSETQYF.

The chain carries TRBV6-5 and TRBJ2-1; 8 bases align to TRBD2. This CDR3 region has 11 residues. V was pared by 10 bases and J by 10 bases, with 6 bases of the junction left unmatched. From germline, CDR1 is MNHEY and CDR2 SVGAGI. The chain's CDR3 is CAISERGEQFF. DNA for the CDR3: TGTGCCATCTCAGAGCGGGGGGAGCAGTTCTTC.

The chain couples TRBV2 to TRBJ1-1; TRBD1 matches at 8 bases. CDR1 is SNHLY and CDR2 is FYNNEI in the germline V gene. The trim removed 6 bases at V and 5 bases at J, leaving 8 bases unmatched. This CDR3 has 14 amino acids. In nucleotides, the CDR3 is TGTGCCAGCAGCCGAACAGGGGGAGAAACTGAAGCTTTCTTT. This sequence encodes CASSRTGGETEAFF.

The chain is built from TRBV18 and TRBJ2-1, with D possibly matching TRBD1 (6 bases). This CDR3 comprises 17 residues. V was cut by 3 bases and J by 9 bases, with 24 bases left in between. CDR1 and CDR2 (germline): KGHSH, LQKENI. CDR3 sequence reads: CASSPLASDQGYPEQFF. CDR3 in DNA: TGTGCCAGCTCACCCCTTGCCTCAGATCAGGGGTACCCTGAGCAGTTCTTC.

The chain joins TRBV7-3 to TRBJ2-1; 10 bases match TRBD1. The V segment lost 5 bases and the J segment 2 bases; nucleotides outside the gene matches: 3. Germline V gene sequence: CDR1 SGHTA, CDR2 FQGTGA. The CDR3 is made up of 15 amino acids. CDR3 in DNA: TGTGCCAGCAGCCACGGACAGGGGGCCTACAATGAGCAGTTCTTC. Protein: CASSHGQGAYNEQFF.

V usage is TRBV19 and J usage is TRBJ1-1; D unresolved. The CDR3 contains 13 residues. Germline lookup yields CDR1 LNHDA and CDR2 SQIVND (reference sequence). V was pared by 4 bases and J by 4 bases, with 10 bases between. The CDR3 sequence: CASSTRRSTEAFF. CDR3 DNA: TGTGCCAGTAGTACCCGCCGGAGCACTGAAGCTTTCTTT.

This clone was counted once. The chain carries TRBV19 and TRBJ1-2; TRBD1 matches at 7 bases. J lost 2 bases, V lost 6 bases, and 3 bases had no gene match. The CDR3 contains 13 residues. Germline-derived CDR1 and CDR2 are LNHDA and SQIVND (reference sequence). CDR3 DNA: TGTGCCAGTAGCACAGGGGACAACTATGGCTACACCTTC. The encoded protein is CASSTGDNYGYTF.

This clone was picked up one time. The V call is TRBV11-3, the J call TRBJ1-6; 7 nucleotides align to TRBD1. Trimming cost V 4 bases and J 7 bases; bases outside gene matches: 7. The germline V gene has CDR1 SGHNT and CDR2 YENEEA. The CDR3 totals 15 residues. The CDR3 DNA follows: TGTGCCAGCAGCTCTTCCGGGACAGAAAATTCACCCCTCCACTTT. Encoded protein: CASSSSGTENSPLHF.

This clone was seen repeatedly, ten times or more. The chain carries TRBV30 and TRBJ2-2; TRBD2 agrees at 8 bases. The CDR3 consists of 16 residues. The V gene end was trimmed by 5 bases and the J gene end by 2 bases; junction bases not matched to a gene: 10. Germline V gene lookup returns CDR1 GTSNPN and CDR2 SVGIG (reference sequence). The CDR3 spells CAWRGGLSSNTGELFF. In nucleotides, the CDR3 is TGTGCCTGGCGGGGGGGCCTGTCTTCAAACACCGGGGAGCTGTTTTTT.

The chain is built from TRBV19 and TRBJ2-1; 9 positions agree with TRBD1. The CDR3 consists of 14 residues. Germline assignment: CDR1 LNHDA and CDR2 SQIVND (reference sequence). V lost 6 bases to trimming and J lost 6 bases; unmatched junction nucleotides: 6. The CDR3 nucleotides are TGTGCCAGTAGGCGGGACAGGGCGTCCAATGAGCAGTTCTTC. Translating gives CASRRDRASNEQFF. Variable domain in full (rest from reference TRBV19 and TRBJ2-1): DGGITQSPKYLFRKEGQNVTLSCEQNLNHDAMYWYRQDPGQGLRLIYYSQIVNDFQKGDIAEGYSVSREKKESFPLTVTSAQKNPTAFYLCASRRDRASNEQFFGPGTRLTVL.

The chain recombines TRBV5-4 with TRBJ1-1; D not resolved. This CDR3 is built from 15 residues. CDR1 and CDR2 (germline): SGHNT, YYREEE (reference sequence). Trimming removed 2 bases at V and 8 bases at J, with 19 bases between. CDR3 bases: TGTGCCAGCAGCTTAGACCCCCCCGGGATAGTGGAAGCTTTCTTT. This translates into CASSLDPPGIVEAFF.

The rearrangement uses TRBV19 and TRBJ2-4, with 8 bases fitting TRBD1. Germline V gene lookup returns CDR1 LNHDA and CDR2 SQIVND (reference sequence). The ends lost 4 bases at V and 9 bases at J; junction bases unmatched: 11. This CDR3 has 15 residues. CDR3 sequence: CASSTPPTGDSIQYF. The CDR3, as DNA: TGTGCCAGTAGTACCCCTCCGACAGGGGATAGCATTCAGTACTTC.